This T cell receptor beta chain is from a study of blood T cell repertoires in COVID-19. The length of the CDR3 is 18 residues. Germline V gives CDR1 LNHDA, CDR2 SQIVND (reference sequence). Germline trimming cut 2 bases from V and 4 bases from J; bases unmatched to any gene: 10. Only in-frame clones appear in the TCRdb table, and some are missing; sequencing was by immunoSEQ multiplex PCR. This table holds some 83,000 clones, 80% to 85% found once. The clonotype comes from a man of 80 years or more with acute or convalescent COVID-19. The specimen was peripheral blood. The chain recombines TRBV19 with TRBJ2-6; 8 bases map to TRBD1. CDR3 amino acids: CASSIWGRGRSGANVLTF. The CDR3 DNA reads as TGTGCCAGTAGTATATGGGGCAGGGGGCGATCCGGGGCCAACGTCCTGACTTTC.